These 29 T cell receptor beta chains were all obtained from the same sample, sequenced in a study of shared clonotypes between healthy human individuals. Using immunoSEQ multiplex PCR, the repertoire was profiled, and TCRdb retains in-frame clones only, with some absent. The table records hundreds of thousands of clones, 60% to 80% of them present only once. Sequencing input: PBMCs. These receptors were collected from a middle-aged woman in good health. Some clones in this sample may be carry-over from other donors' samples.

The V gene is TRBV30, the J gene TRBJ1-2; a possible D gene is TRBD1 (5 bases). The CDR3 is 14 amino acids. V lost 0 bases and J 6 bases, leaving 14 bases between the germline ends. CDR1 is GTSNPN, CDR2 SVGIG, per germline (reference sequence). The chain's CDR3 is CAWSVRGDGDGYTF. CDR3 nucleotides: TGTGCCTGGAGTGTAAGGGGTGATGGGGATGGCTACACCTTC. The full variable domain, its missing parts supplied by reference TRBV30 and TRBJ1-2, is SQTIHQWPATLVQPVGSPLSLECTVEGTSNPNLYWYRQAAGRGLQLLFYSVGIGQISSEVPQNLSASRPQDRQFILSSKKLLLSDSGFYLCAWSVRGDGDGYTFGSGTRLTVV.

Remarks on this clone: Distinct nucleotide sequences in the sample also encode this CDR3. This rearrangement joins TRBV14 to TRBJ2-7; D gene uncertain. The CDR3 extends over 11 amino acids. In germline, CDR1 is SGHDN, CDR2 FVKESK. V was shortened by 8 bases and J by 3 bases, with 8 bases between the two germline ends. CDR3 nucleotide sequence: TGTGCCAGCTCCCAGTTCTACGAGCAGTACTTC. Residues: CASSQFYEQYF.

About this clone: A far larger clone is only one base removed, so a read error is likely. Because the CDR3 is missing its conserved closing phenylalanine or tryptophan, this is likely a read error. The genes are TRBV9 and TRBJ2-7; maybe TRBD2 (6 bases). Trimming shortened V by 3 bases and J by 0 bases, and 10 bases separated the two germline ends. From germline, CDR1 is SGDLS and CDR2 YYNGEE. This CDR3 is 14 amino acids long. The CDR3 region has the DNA TGTGCCAGCAGCGCCGCTAGCGCCTCCTACGAGCAGTACTCC. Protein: CASSAASASYEQYS.

This CDR3 is CASSSMPRSRNEQFF. CDR3 nucleotide sequence: TGTGCCAGCAGTTCTATGCCCCGGAGTAGAAATGAGCAGTTCTTC. The chain is built from TRBV28 and TRBJ2-1; no clear D gene. Germline loops: CDR1 MDHEN, CDR2 SYDVKM. Trimming stripped 4 bases from V and 7 bases from J, with 17 bases between. CDR3 length equals 15 residues. The full variable domain, completed using reference TRBV28 and TRBJ2-1, is DVKVTQSSRYLVKRTGEKVFLECVQDMDHENMFWYRQDPGLGLRLIYFSYDVKMKEKGDIPEGYSVSREKKERFSLILESASTNQTSMYLCASSSMPRSRNEQFFGPGTRLTVL.

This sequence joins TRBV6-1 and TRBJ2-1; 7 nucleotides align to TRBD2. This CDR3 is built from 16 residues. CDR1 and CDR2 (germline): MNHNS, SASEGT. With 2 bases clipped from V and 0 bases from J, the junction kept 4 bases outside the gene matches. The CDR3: CASSEQVAGSYNEQFF. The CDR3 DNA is TGTGCCAGCAGTGAACAAGTAGCGGGCTCCTACAATGAGCAGTTCTTC.

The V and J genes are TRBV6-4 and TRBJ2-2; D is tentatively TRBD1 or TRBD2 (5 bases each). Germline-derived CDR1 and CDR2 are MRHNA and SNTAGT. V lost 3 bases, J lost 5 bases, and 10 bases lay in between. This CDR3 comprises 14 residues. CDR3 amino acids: CASSEGPQTGELFF. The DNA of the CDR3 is TGTGCCAGCAGTGAGGGACCTCAAACCGGGGAGCTGTTTTTT.

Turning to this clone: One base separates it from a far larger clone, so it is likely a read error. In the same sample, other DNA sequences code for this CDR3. In DNA form, the CDR3 reads TGCGCCAGCAGTGAATCCCCGGACAGGGGGCATGGCTACACCTTC. This gives the protein CASSESPDRGHGYTF. This rearrangement joins TRBV6-4 to TRBJ1-2; TRBD1 aligns across 11 bases. The CDR3 consists of 15 residues. CDR1 and CDR2 from the germline V gene are MRHNA and SNTAGT.

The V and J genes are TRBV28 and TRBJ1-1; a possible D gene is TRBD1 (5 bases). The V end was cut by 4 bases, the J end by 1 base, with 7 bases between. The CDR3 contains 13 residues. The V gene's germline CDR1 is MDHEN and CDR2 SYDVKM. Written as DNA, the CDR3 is TGTGCCAGCAGTTCCACAGGGAACACTGAAGCTTTCTTT. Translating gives CASSSTGNTEAFF.

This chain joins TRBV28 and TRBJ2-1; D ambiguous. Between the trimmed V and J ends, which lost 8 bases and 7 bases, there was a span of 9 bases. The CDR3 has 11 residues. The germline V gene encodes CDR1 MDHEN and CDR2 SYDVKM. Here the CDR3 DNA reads TGTGCCAGCCTTACTCGAAATGAGCAGTTCTTC. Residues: CASLTRNEQFF.

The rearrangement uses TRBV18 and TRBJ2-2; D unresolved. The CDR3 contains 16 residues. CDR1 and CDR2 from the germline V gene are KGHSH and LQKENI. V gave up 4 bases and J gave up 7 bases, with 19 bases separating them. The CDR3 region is CASSLRVKGRSGELFF. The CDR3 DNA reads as TGTGCCAGCTCACTTAGAGTCAAGGGTCGAAGCGGGGAGCTGTTTTTT. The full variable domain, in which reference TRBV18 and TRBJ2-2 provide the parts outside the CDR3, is NAGVMQNPRHLVRRRGQEARLRCSPMKGHSHVYWYRQLPEEGLKFMVYLQKENIIDESGMPKERFSAEFPKEGPSILRIQQVVRGDSAAYFCASSLRVKGRSGELFFGEGSRLTVL.

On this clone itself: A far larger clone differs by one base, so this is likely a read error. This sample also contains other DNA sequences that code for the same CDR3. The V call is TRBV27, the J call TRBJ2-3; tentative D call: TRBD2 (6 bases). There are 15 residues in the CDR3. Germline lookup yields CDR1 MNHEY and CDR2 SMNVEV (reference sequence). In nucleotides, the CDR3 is TGTGCCAGTAGTTCCGGGAGTATCCGTACAGATACGCAGTATTTT. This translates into CASSSGSIRTDTQYF.

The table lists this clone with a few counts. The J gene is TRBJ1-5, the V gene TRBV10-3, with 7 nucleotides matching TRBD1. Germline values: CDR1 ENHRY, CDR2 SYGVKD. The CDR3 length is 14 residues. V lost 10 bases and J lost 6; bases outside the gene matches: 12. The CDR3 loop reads CATGRQGGSQPQHF. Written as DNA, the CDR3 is TGTGCCACCGGAAGGCAGGGGGGGAGTCAGCCCCAGCATTTT.

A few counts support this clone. The CDR3 reads CASRDGQGYNQPQHF. The CDR3 nucleotides are TGTGCCAGTAGAGATGGACAGGGATACAATCAGCCCCAGCATTTT. The chain employs TRBV19 and TRBJ1-5; TRBD1 agrees at 8 bases. The CDR3 sequence is 15 residues long. Germline CDR1 is LNHDA and CDR2 is SQIVND (reference sequence). V dropped 6 bases and J dropped 3; count of bases not matched to a gene: 7.

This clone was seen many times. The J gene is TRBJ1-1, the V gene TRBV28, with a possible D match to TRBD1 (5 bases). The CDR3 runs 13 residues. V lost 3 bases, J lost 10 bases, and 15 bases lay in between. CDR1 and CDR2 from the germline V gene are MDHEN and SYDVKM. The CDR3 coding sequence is TGTGCCAGCAGTTTCCCCGGGGGAGGAGGAGCTTTCTTT. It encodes CASSFPGGGGAFF.

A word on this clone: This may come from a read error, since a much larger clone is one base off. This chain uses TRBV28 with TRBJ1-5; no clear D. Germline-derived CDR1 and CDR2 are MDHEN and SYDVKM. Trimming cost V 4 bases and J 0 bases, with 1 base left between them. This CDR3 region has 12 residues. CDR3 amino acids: CASSYSNQPQHF. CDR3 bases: TGTGCCAGCAGTTATAGCAATCAGCCCCAGCATTTT.

The CDR3 sequence is CASSQNRGVANYGYTF. The CDR3 region has the DNA TGCGCCAGCAGCCAAAACAGGGGGGTGGCTAACTATGGCTACACCTTC. The genes are TRBV4-3 and TRBJ1-2; the match to TRBD1 covers 8 bases. Looked up from germline, CDR1 is LGHNA and CDR2 is YSLEER. CDR3 length: 16 amino acids. With V trimmed by 2 bases and J by 0 bases, 5 bases remained unmatched.

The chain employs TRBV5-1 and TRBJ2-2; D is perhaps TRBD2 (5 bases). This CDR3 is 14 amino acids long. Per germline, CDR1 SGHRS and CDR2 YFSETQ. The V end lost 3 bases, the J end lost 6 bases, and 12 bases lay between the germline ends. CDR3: CASSYDLASGELFF. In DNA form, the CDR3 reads TGCGCCAGCAGCTATGACCTAGCATCCGGGGAGCTGTTTTTT. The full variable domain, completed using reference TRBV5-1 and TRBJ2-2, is KAGVTQTPRYLIKTRGQQVTLSCSPISGHRSVSWYQQTPGQGLQFLFEYFSETQRNKGNFPGRFSGRQFSNSRSEMNVSTLELGDSALYLCASSYDLASGELFFGEGSRLTVL.

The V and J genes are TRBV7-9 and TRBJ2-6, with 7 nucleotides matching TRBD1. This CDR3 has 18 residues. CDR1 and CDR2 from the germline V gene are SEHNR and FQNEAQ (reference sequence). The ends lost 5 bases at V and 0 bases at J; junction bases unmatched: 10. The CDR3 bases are TGTGCCAGCAGCACTTACAGGGGATGGGGCTCTGGGGCCAACGTCCTGACTTTC. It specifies CASSTYRGWGSGANVLTF.

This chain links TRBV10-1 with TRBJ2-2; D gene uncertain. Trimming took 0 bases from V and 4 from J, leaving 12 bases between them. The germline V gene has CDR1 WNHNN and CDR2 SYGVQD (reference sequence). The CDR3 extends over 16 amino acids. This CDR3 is CASSESDVAVTGELFF. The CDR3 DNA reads TGCGCCAGCAGTGAGTCTGACGTGGCGGTCACCGGGGAGCTGTTTTTT.

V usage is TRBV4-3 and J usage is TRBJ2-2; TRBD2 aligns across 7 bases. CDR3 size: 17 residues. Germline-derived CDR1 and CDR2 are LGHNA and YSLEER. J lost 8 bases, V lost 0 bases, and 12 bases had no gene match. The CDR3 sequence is CASSQDYRREFQGELFF. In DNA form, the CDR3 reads TGCGCCAGCAGCCAAGATTATCGGCGGGAGTTCCAGGGGGAGCTGTTTTTT.

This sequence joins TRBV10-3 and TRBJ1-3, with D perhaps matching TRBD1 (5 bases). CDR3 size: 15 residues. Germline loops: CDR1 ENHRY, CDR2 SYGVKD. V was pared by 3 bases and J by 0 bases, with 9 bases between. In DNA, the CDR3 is TGTGCCATCAGTGACGGGGCTAGCTCTGGAAACACCATATATTTT. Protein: CAISDGASSGNTIYF.

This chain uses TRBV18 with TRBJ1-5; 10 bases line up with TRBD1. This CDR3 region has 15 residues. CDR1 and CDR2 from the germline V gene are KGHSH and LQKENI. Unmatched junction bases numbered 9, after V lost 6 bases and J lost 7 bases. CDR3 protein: CASSSTGTGVQPQHF. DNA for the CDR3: TGTGCCAGCTCGTCTACCGGGACAGGGGTACAGCCCCAGCATTTT.

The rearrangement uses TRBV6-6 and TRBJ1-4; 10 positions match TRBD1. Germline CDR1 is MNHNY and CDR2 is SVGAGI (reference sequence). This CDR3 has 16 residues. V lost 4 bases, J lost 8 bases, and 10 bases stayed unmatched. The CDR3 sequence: CASSSHMTGGREKLFF. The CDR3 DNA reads TGTGCCAGCAGTTCCCACATGACAGGGGGCCGGGAAAAACTGTTTTTT.

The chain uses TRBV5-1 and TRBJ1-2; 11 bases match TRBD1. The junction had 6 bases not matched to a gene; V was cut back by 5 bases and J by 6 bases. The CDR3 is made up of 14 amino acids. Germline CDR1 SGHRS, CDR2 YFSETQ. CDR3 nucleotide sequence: TGCGCCAGCAGATCAGGACAGGGGGCGAATGGCTACACCTTC. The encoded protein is CASRSGQGANGYTF.

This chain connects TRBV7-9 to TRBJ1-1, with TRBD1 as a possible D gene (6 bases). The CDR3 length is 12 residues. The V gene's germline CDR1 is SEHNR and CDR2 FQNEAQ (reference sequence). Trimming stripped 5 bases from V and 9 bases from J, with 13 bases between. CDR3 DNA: TGTGCCAGCAGCCCCTACAGGGAGAAAGCTTTCTTT. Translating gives CASSPYREKAFF.

The CDR3: CASTSGQVRSNTGELFF. Here the CDR3 DNA reads TGTGCCAGCACTTCGGGGCAGGTCCGATCGAACACCGGGGAGCTGTTTTTT. The rearrangement uses TRBV28 and TRBJ2-2; D could derive from TRBD1 or TRBD2 (5 bases each). V dropped 7 bases and J dropped 0 bases, with 18 bases sitting between them. Germline values: CDR1 MDHEN, CDR2 SYDVKM. The CDR3 length is 17 residues.

The CDR3 sequence: CASSIDRDYEQYF. The CDR3, as DNA: TGCGCCAGCAGCATAGACAGAGACTACGAGCAGTACTTC. V usage is TRBV5-1 and J usage is TRBJ2-7; TRBD1 might be the D (5 bases). The germline CDR1 and CDR2 sequences are SGHRS and YFSETQ. Trimming removed 4 bases from V and 3 bases from J, with 11 bases in between. The CDR3 has 13 residues.

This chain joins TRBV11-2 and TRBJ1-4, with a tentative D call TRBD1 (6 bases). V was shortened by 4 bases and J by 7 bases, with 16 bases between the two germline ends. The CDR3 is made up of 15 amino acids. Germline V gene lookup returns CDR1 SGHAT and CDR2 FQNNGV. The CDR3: CASSWGPGTAEKLFF. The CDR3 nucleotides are TGTGCCAGCAGCTGGGGGCCAGGTACTGCTGAAAAACTGTTTTTT.

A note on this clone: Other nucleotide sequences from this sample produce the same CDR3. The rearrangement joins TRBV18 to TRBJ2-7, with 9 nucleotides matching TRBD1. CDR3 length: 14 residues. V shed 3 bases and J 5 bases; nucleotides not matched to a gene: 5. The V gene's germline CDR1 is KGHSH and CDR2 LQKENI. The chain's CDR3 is CASSPPDRGHEQYF. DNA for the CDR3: TGTGCCAGCTCACCTCCGGACAGGGGCCACGAGCAGTACTTC.